This T cell receptor beta chain is drawn from a study of shared clonotypes between healthy human individuals. Replicate PCRs for sorted subsets used around 200 ng DNA; this equaled 30,000 to 35,000 T cell genomes. TCRdb's table, derived via immunoSEQ multiplex PCR, lists solely in-frame clones and lacks some. Of millions of clones in the sample, 90% to 95% were seen once. Germline V gene sequence: CDR1 GTSNPN, CDR2 SVGIG (reference sequence). With V trimmed by 8 bases and J by 5 bases, 5 bases remained unmatched. This CDR3 region has 12 residues. This clonotype was sampled from a man between 18 and 29 years old in good health. Input material: naive CD4+ T cells sorted from blood. Subset noted: CD45RA+ positively selected. The chain has TRBV30 and TRBJ1-1; 10 bases map to TRBD1. The CDR3 DNA follows: TGTGCCGCCGGGGGACAGGGGACTGAAGCTTTCTTT. Protein: CAAGGQGTEAFF. The variable domain in full, completed from reference TRBV30 and TRBJ1-1, reads SQTIHQWPATLVQPVGSPLSLECTVEGTSNPNLYWYRQAAGRGLQLLFYSVGIGQISSEVPQNLSASRPQDRQFILSSKKLLLSDSGFYLCAAGGQGTEAFFGQGTRLTVV.